The sequence of this T cell receptor beta chain was determined in a study of blood T cell repertoires in COVID-19. The germline V gene has CDR1 SQVTM and CDR2 ANQGSEA. This CDR3 has 15 amino acids. V lost 7 bases, J lost 0 bases, and 18 bases lay in between. Enrolled through a virtual design, the participants were between about 18 and 100 years of age and came from fewer than 30 US areas. This clone has just one count. Profiled with immunoSEQ multiplex PCR; TCRdb holds only in-frame clones, not every one. This sample carries about 270,000 clones, less than 90% of them seen once, and the ten largest clones take about 3%.

The receptor was isolated from a woman between 45 and 65 years old who had recovered from COVID-19. Material for sequencing was PBMCs or T cells enriched from blood (not recorded which). The chain recombines TRBV29-1 with TRBJ2-5; D possibly corresponds to TRBD2 (7 bases). The CDR3 DNA follows: TGCAGCGGACACGCGGGGGCCAGGTACCAAGAGACCCAGTACTTC. Its translation: CSGHAGARYQETQYF.